The source of this TCR beta chain is a study of blood T cells in healthy people across ages. Through a sample-barcoded 5' primer and a J-beta primer mix, a second PCR was run for roughly 7 to 11 cycles. TCRdb reprocessed the 5' RACE reads with MiXCR, giving one entry per CDR3 protein. Of around 1,500,000 distinct CDR3 sequences listed, under 30% are singletons. Trimming shortened V by 3 bases and J by 4 bases, and 9 bases separated the two germline ends. This CDR3 contains 13 residues. The germline gives CDR1 LNHNV, CDR2 YYDKDF (reference sequence). A single count supports this clonotype. Source material: blood. The chain recombines TRBV15 with TRBJ2-5; the D is unclear. The receptor comes from a woman in her 30s in good health. The CDR3 here is CATSRPDRETQYF. CDR3 coding DNA: TGTGCCACCAGCAGGCCGGACCGAGAGACCCAGTACTTC.